The T cell receptor beta chain under discussion was sequenced for a study of human T cells and chemical hapten exposure. Across the study: TCR yields per sample varied mostly from small pooled library volume differences. Study-wide findings and caveats: No shift was seen in TCRs above 1 in 1000 frequency with DPC sensitization.

Germline assignment: CDR1 DFQATT and CDR2 SNEGSKA (reference sequence). The V end was cut by 7 bases, the J end by 1 base, with 14 bases between. The CDR3 consists of 13 residues. TCRdb re-derived calls from the RACE reads in MiXCR, one entry per CDR3 protein. The table records 55,000 to 85,000 distinct CDR3 sequences, 9.8% of them present only once. Sample time point: patch test 1, 2 weeks after DPC sensitization. Noted treatment: therapeutic diphenylcyclopropenone sensitization with weekly scalp DPC. This clonotype was found many times. Its antigen is not known. The chain is built from TRBV20-1 and TRBJ2-7; D tentatively reads TRBD1 or TRBD2 (5 bases each). Material: whole blood, obtained in connection with sensitization to the hapten diphenylcyclopropenone (DPC). This TCR came from a middle-aged woman with alopecia areata. Some clones in this sample may be carry-over from other donors' samples. Here the CDR3 reads CSGRGDPSYEQYF. As DNA, the CDR3 is TGCAGTGGGAGAGGGGACCCGTCCTACGAGCAGTACTTC.